Sequencing of this T cell receptor beta chain was carried out in a study of long-term antiretroviral therapy in people with HIV. Study results and caveats: In the period from the mid-2000s to the late 2010s, blood was collected, possibly under older ART regimens.

With survey level as its setting, the immunoSEQ assay was v3.0. The study targeted about 40,000-55,000 T-cell genomes per sample in sequencing. Assay used: immunoSEQ multiplex PCR; TCRdb lists only in-frame clones, some missing. Among approximately 35,000 clones listed, 97% were seen once. The CDR3 runs to 14 residues. V was pared by 4 bases and J by 7 bases, with 15 bases between. Germline V gene data show CDR1 as SGHRS and CDR2 as YFSETQ. Turning to this clone: Antigen: not known.

The rearrangement links TRBV5-1 to TRBJ2-1, with D possibly matching TRBD1 (6 bases). The sample in question was unsorted PBMCs, obtained 6.9 years after starting antiretroviral therapy. The receptor was isolated from a man aged 25 to 40 with HIV. CDR3 residues: CASSPPQGFNEQFF. CDR3 bases: TGCGCCAGCAGCCCCCCACAGGGTTTTAATGAGCAGTTCTTC.